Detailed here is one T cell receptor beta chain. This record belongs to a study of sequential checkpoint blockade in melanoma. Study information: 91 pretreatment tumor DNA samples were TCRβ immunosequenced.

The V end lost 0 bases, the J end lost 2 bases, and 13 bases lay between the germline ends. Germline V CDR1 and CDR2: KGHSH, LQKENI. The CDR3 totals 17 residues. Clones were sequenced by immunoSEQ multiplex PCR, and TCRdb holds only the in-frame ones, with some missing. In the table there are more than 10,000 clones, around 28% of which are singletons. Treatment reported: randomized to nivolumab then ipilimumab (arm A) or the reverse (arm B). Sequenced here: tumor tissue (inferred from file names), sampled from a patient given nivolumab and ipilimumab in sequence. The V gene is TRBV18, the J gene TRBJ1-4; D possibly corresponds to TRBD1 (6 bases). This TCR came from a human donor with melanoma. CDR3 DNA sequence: TGTGCCAGCTCACCACCGACGGGGGCCAGGACTAATGAAAAACTGTTTTTT. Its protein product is CASSPPTGARTNEKLFF. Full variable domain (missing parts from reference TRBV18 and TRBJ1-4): NAGVMQNPRHLVRRRGQEARLRCSPMKGHSHVYWYRQLPEEGLKFMVYLQKENIIDESGMPKERFSAEFPKEGPSILRIQQVVRGDSAAYFCASSPPTGARTNEKLFFGSGTQLSVL.